This TCR beta chain is drawn from a study of Ad26.COV2.S vaccination and SARS-CoV-2 variants. Whole-study context: Intramuscularly, Ad26.COV2.S was given either once or twice, 56 days apart. The study, taken as a whole, reports: In TCR breadth and depth analyses, total T cell responses may have been underestimated.

Measured with immunoSEQ multiplex PCR; TCRdb has only the in-frame clones, and not every one. The sample has 440,000 or so clones, around 90% seen once. This clone has just a few counts. What it recognizes is unknown. Treatment described: around 19 received Ad26.COV2.S at low or high dose, single or two shots; 5 received placebo; per-sample allocation not given. It was on day 63 after the first vaccine or placebo injection that samples were taken. This person who donated was an adult of 18-55 years in Boston. Germline CDR1 and CDR2: LNHNV and YYDKDF (reference sequence). CDR3 length: 18 residues. V lost 2 bases and J lost 4; bases outside the gene matches: 9.

This clonotype was obtained from a person aged 18-60 years who received the Ad26.COV2.S COVID-19 vaccine or a placebo. The chain is built from TRBV15 and TRBJ1-5; 12 bases line up with TRBD1. Sequenced here: peripheral blood, sampled in a trial of Ad26.COV2.S vaccine versus placebo. The CDR3 loop reads CATSRYGTGGWGNQPQHF. CDR3 in DNA: TGTGCCACCAGCAGATATGGGACAGGGGGCTGGGGGAATCAGCCCCAGCATTTT.